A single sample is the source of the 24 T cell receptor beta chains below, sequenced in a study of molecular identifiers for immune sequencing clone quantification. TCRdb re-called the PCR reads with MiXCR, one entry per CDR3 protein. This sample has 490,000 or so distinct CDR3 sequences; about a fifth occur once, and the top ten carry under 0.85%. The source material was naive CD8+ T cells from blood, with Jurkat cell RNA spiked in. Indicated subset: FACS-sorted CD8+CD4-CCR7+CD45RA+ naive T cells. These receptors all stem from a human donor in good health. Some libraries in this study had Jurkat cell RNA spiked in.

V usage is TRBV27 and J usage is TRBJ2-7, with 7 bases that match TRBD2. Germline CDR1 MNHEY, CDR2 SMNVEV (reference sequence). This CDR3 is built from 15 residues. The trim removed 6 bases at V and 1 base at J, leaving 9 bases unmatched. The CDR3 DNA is TGTGCCAGCAGAGCCGTGGGGGGGGGATCCTACGAGCAGTACTTC. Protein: CASRAVGGGSYEQYF.

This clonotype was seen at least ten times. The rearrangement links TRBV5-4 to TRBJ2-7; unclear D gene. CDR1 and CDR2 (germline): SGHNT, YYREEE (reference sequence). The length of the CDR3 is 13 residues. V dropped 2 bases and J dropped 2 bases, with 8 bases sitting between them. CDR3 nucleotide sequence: TGTGCCAGCAGCTTCGGAATAGCCTACGAGCAGTACTTC. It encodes CASSFGIAYEQYF.

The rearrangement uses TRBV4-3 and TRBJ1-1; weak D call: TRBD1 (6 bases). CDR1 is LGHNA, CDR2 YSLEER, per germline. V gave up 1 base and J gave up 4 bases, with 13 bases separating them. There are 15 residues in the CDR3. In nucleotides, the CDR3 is TGCGCCAGCAGCCAAGGAGGGGCAGGGGTCACTGAAGCTTTCTTT. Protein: CASSQGGAGVTEAFF.

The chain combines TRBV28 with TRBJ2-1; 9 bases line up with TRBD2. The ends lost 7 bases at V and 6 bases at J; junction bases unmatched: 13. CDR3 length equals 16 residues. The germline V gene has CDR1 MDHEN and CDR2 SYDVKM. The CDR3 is CASTPILAGQINEQFF. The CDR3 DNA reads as TGTGCCAGCACACCCATCCTAGCGGGACAGATCAATGAGCAGTTCTTC. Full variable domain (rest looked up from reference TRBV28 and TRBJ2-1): DVKVTQSSRYLVKRTGEKVFLECVQDMDHENMFWYRQDPGLGLRLIYFSYDVKMKEKGDIPEGYSVSREKKERFSLILESASTNQTSMYLCASTPILAGQINEQFFGPGTRLTVL.

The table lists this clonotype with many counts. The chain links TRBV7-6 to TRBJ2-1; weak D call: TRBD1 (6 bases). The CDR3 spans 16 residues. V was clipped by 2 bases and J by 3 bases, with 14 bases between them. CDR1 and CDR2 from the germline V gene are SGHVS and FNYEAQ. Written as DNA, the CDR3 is TGTGCCAGCAGCTTAAGCCTCGGACAGCTCTACAATGAGCAGTTCTTC. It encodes CASSLSLGQLYNEQFF.

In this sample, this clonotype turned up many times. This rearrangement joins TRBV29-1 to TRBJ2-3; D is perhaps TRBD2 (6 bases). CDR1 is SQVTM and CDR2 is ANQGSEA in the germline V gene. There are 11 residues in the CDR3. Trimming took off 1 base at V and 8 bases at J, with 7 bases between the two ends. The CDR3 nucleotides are TGCAGCGTTGAAGGGGGAGGTACGCAGTATTTT. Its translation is CSVEGGGTQYF.

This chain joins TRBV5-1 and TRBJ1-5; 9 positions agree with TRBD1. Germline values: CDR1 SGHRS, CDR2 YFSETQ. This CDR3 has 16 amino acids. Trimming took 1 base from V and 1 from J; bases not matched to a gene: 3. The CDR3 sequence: CASSLTGGGSNQPQHF. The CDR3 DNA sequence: TGCGCCAGCAGCTTGACAGGGGGCGGGAGCAATCAGCCCCAGCATTTT.

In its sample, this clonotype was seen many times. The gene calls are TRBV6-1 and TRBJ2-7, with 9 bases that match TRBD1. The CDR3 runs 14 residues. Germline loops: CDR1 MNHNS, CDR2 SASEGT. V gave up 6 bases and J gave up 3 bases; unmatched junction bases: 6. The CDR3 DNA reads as TGTGCCAGCAGGATGAGACAGGGGGGCTACGAGCAGTACTTC. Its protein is CASRMRQGGYEQYF.

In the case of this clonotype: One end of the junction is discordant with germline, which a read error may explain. The CDR3 sequence: CGSSLISYEQYF. The CDR3 DNA reads TGTGGCAGCAGCCTTATTTCCTACGAGCAGTACTTC. The genes are TRBV6-2 or TRBV6-3 and TRBJ2-7; D gene ambiguous. The CDR3 totals 12 residues. Germline CDR1 is MNHEY and CDR2 is SVGEGT.

The CDR3 DNA sequence: TGTGCCAGCAGCTTAGAGTTCCGGGCGGACGAGCAGTACTTC. It is translated as CASSLEFRADEQYF. The rearrangement uses TRBV11-2 and TRBJ2-7; D not resolved. The CDR3 loop spans 14 amino acids. Germline CDR1 is SGHAT and CDR2 is FQNNGV. Between the trimmed V and J ends, which lost 0 bases and 5 bases, there was a span of 11 bases.

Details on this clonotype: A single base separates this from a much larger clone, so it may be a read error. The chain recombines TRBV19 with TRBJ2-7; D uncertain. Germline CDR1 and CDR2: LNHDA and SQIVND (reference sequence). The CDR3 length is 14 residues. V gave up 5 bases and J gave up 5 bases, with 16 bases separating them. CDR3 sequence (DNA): TGTGCCAGTAGTCCGACGGTGTGGACCCACGAGCAGTACTTC. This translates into CASSPTVWTHEQYF.

Here the CDR3 reads CAISGTSGPTDTQYF. CDR3 coding DNA: TGTGCCATCAGCGGGACTAGCGGTCCCACAGATACGCAGTATTTT. The chain is built from TRBV10-3 and TRBJ2-3; 11 nucleotides agree with TRBD2. This CDR3 region has 15 residues. The germline V gene encodes CDR1 ENHRY and CDR2 SYGVKD. The V and J ends lost 6 bases and 2 bases, in that order; junction bases with no gene match: 4.

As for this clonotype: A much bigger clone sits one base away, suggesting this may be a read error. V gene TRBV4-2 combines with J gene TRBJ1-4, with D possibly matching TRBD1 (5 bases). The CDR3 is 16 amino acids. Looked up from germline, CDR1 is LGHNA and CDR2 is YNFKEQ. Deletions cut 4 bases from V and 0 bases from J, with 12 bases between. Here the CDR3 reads CASSRADRATNEKLFF. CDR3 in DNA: TGTGCCAGCAGCCGAGCCGACAGAGCAACTAATGAAAAACTGTTTTTT.

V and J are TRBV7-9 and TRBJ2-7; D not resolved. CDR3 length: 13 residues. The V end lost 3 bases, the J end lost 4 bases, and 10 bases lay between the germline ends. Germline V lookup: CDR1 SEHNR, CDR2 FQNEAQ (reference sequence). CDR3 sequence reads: CASSLSSQYEQYF. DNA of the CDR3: TGTGCCAGCAGCTTGTCCAGTCAATACGAGCAGTACTTC.

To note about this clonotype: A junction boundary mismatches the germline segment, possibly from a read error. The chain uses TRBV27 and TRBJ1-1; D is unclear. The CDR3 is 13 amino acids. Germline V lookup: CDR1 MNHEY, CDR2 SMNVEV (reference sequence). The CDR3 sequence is CVSSLYTNTEAFF. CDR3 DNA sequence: TGTGTCAGCAGTTTATACACTAACACTGAAGCTTTCTTT.

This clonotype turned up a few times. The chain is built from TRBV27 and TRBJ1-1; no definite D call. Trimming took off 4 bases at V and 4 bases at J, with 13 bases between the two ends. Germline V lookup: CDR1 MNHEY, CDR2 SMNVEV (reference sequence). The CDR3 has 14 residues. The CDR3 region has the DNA TGTGCCAGCAGTTCAAGTATTGGTTTCACTGAAGCTTTCTTT. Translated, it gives CASSSSIGFTEAFF.

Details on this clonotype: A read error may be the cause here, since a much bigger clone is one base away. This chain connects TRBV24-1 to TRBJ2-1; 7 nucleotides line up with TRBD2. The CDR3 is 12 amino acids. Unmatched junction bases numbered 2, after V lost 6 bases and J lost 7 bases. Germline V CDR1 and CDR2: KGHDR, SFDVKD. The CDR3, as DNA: TGTGCCACCAGTTGGGGGGGTAATGAGCAGTTCTTC. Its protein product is CATSWGGNEQFF.

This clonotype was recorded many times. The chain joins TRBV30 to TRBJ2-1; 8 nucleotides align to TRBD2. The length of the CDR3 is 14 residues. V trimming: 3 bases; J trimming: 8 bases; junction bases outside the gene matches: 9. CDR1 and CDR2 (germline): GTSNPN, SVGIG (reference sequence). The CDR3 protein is CAWSGTRVSDEQFF. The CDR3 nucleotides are TGTGCCTGGAGCGGGACTAGGGTTTCCGATGAGCAGTTCTTC.

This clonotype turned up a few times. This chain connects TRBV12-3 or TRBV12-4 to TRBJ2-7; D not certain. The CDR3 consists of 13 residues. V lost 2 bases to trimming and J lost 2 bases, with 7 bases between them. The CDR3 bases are TGTGCCAGCAGTTTATCCCTCACCTACGAGCAGTACTTC. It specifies CASSLSLTYEQYF.

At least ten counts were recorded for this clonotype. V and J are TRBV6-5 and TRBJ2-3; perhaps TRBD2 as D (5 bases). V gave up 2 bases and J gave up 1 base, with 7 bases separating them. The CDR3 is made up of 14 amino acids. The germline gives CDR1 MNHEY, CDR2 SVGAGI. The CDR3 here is CASSYGRGTDTQYF. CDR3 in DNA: TGTGCCAGCAGTTACGGGCGGGGCACAGATACGCAGTATTTT.

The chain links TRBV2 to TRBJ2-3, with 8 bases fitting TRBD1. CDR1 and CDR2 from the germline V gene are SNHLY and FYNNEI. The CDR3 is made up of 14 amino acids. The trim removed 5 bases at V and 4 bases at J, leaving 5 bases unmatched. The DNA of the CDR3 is TGTGCCAGCAGTCCCCGGGACAGGCCAGATACGCAGTATTTT. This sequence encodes CASSPRDRPDTQYF.

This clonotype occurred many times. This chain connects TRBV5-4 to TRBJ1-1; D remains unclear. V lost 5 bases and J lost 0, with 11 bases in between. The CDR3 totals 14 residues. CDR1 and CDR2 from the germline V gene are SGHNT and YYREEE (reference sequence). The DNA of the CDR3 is TGTGCCAGCAGATTGAATGAAATGAACACTGAAGCTTTCTTT. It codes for CASRLNEMNTEAFF. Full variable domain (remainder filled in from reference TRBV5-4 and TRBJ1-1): ETGVTQSPTHLIKTRGQQVTLRCSSQSGHNTVSWYQQALGQGPQFIFQYYREEENGRGNFPPRFSGLQFPNYSSELNVNALELDDSALYLCASRLNEMNTEAFFGQGTRLTVV.

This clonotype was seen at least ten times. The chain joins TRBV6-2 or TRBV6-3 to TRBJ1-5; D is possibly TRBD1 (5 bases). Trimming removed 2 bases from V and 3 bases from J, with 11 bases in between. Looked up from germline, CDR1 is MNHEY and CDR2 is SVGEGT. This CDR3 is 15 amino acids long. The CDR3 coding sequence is TGTGCCAGCAGTTACGTTGCAGGGTACAATCAGCCCCAGCATTTT. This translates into CASSYVAGYNQPQHF.

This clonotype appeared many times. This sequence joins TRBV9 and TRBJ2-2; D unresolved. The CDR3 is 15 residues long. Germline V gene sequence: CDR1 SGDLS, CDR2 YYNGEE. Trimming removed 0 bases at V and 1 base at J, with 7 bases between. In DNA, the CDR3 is TGTGCCAGCAGCGTAGCTAGGGAGAACACCGGGGAGCTGTTTTTT. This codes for CASSVARENTGELFF.